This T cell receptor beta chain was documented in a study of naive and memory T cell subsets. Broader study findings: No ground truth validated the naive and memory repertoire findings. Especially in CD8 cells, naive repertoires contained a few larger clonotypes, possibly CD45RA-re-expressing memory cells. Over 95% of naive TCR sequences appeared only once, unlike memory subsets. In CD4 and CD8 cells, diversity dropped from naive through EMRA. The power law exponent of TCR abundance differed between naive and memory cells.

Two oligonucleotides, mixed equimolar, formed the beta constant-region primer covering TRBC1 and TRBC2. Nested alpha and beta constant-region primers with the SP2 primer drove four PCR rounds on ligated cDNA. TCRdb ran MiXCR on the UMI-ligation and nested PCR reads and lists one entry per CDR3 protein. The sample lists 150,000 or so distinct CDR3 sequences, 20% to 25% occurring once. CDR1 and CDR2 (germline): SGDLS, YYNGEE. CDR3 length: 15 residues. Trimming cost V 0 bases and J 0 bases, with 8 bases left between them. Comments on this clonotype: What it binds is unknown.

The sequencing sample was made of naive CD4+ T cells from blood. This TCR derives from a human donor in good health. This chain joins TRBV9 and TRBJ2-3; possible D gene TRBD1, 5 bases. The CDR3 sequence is CASSVVGASTDTQYF. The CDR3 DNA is TGTGCCAGCAGCGTAGTTGGGGCCAGCACAGATACGCAGTATTTT.